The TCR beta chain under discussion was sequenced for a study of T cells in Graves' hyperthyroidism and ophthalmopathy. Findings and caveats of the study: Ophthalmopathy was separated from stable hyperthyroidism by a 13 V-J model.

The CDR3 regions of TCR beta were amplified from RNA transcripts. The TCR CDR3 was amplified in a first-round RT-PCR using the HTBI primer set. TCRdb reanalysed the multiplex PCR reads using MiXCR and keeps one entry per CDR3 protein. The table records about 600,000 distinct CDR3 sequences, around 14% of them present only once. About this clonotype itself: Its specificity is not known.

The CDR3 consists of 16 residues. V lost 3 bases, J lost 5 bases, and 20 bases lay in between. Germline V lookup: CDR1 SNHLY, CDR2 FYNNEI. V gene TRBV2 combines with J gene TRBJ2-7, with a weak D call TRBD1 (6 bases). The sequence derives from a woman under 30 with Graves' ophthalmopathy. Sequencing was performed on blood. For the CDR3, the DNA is TGTGCCAGCAGTGATAGGTCTCAGGGGTTGAGGGACGAGCAGTACTTC. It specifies CASSDRSQGLRDEQYF. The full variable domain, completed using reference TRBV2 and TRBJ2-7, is EPEVTQTPSHQVTQMGQEVILRCVPISNHLYFYWYRQILGQKVEFLVSFYNNEISEKSEIFDDQFSVERPDGSNFTLKIRSTKLEDSAMYFCASSDRSQGLRDEQYFGPGTRLTVT.